This entry is about one TCR beta chain. This sample was included in a study of blood T cell repertoires in COVID-19. Trimming cost V 8 bases and J 0 bases; bases outside gene matches: 12. Germline V gives CDR1 MNHEY, CDR2 SMNVEV (reference sequence). CDR3 length: 18 amino acids. Repertoires were generated with immunoSEQ multiplex PCR, while TCRdb's copy carries only in-frame clones and drops some. The sample comprises roughly 60,000 clones, more than 75% of which are singletons, and about 7% rests with the top ten. This clonotype was sampled from a human donor with active COVID-19. The donor label of this sample is uncertain. The chain has TRBV27 and TRBJ2-6; TRBD2 aligns across 8 bases. The sample was peripheral blood. The CDR3 spells CASYRTSHPSSGANVLTF. The CDR3 bases are TGTGCCAGCTACCGGACTAGCCATCCCTCCTCTGGGGCCAACGTCCTGACTTTC.